The T cell receptor (beta chain) under discussion was sequenced for a study of metastatic and nonmetastatic thyroid tumors. Study details: Repertoire comparisons spanned blood and tumor or nodule tissue from malignant and benign thyroid patients. Study-level results: A significant increase in TCR beta diversity was reportedly seen in malignant thyroid tumors relative to benign nodules, in blood and tumor.

No patient received treatment before thyroid surgery. There are a few counts of this clone. Its specificity is unknown. In the authors' workflow: The study's classifier, a distant-metastasis tool for papillary thyroid cancer, was built using CDR3 differences across clinicopathological groups. TCRdb used MiXCR to call clones anew from the PCR reads. TCRdb, not the original authors, processed these V and J calls. The repertoire holds some 15,000 clones, with 3% to 4% as singletons. Sequencing input: tumor tissue. The TCR sequence derives from a female donor with papillary thyroid cancer or a benign thyroid nodule (not recorded which). Some clones in this sample may be carry-over from other donors' samples.

The DNA for the CDR3 is TGTGCCAGCAGTGACTACAATGAGCAGTTCTTC. Encoded protein: CASSDYNEQFF. The rearrangement links TRBV2 to TRBJ2-1; no clear D. The CDR3 spans 11 residues. Germline CDR1 is SNHLY and CDR2 is FYNNEI. V lost 3 bases and J 3 bases, leaving 0 bases between the germline ends.